This record looks at one TCR beta chain sequence and its context. The CDR3 loop spans 14 amino acids. Trimming cost V 3 bases and J 0 bases, with 5 bases left between them. Germline V gene sequence: CDR1 LNHDA, CDR2 SQIVND (reference sequence). Authors of the study amplified TCR beta CDR3 regions from RNA transcripts. A set of HTBI primers served as the primers for a first-round RT-PCR of the TCR CDR3. TCRdb fed the multiplex PCR reads into MiXCR, producing one record per CDR3 protein. Among roughly 400,000 distinct CDR3 sequences listed, around a quarter were seen once. The source of the sample is a study of T cells in Graves' hyperthyroidism and ophthalmopathy.

This chain uses TRBV19 with TRBJ1-4, with no clear D. The sequence was collected from a man between 50 and 59 years old with Graves' hyperthyroidism. The source material was blood. As DNA, the CDR3 is TGTGCCAGTAGTATGGCTGCAACTAATGAAAAACTGTTTTTT. Translating it yields CASSMAATNEKLFF. Full variable domain (missing parts from reference TRBV19 and TRBJ1-4): DGGITQSPKYLFRKEGQNVTLSCEQNLNHDAMYWYRQDPGQGLRLIYYSQIVNDFQKGDIAEGYSVSREKKESFPLTVTSAQKNPTAFYLCASSMAATNEKLFFGSGTQLSVL.